The entry that follows covers one T cell receptor beta chain sequence. The sample originates from a study of T cell changes during pregnancy in multiple sclerosis. V lost 3 bases and J lost 8, with 14 bases in between. This CDR3 is built from 13 residues. CDR1 is GTSNPN, CDR2 SVGIG, per germline (reference sequence). Libraries were prepared by immunoSEQ multiplex PCR; TCRdb keeps only in-frame clonotypes and omits some of them. The table lists 40,000 to 50,000 clones, about 94% of them singletons. The TCR was taken from a female donor with multiple sclerosis, enrolled in a pregnancy study. The V call is TRBV30, the J call TRBJ1-5; D perhaps matches TRBD1 (5 bases). The sample was CD8+ T cells from peripheral blood mononuclear cells, taken in the third trimester of pregnancy. DNA of the CDR3: TGTGCCTGGAGGACGGCAGTAGGGGAGCCCCAGCATTTT. Protein sequence: CAWRTAVGEPQHF.